Listed here are 25 T cell receptor beta chains from one sample, sequenced in a study of T cells in Graves' hyperthyroidism and ophthalmopathy. The source material, RNA transcripts, was used to amplify TCR beta CDR3 regions. During a first-round RT-PCR of the TCR CDR3, the HTBI primer set was used. TCRdb reprocessed the multiplex PCR reads with MiXCR, giving one entry per CDR3 protein. The sample gives under 350,000 distinct CDR3 sequences, approximately 15% of which show up once; about 51% is in the top ten. Sequencing was performed on blood. These receptor sequences come from a woman aged 55-69 years with Graves' ophthalmopathy.

The genes are TRBV6-1 and TRBJ1-5, with 12 bases aligning to TRBD1. This CDR3 contains 15 residues. The J segment lost 6 bases and the V segment lost 8 bases, leaving 8 bases of the junction unmatched. Germline CDR1 reads MNHNS; CDR2 reads SASEGT. The CDR3 region has the DNA TGTGCCAGCCTTCCGGGACAGGGGGCCGGTCAGCCCCAGCATTTT. Protein: CASLPGQGAGQPQHF.

At least ten counts were recorded for this clonotype. This rearrangement joins TRBV20-1 to TRBJ2-3, with 10 bases lining up with TRBD2. This CDR3 is 15 amino acids long. The junction had 12 bases not matched to a gene; V was cut back by 7 bases and J by 5 bases. Germline CDR1 DFQATT, CDR2 SNEGSKA (reference sequence). CDR3 sequence (DNA): TGCAGTGTGGGAGTAGCGGGGGGCCGGGGAGATACGCAGTATTTT. This sequence encodes CSVGVAGGRGDTQYF.

In this sample, this clonotype turned up a few times. The chain couples TRBV19 to TRBJ1-2; D might be TRBD1 (6 bases). Germline assignment: CDR1 LNHDA and CDR2 SQIVND (reference sequence). Trimming pared 3 bases from V and 8 bases from J, leaving 13 bases between. The CDR3 length is 13 residues. As DNA, the CDR3 is TGTGCCAGTAGTATGGTATCAGGGGTGGGCTACACCTTC. Translation gives CASSMVSGVGYTF.

This clonotype was recorded many times. The chain couples TRBV2 to TRBJ1-4, with D perhaps TRBD1 (6 bases). Germline CDR1 is SNHLY and CDR2 is FYNNEI. V was clipped by 7 bases and J by 5 bases, with 8 bases between them. This CDR3 has 12 residues. As DNA, the CDR3 is TGTGCCAGCAACAGGGAAAATGAAAAACTGTTTTTT. Residues: CASNRENEKLFF.

The chain recombines TRBV15 with TRBJ2-7, with D uncertain. The V end lost 3 bases, the J end lost 4 bases, and 10 bases lay between the germline ends. This CDR3 spans 13 amino acids. Per germline, CDR1 LNHNV and CDR2 YYDKDF (reference sequence). The CDR3 coding sequence is TGTGCCACCAGCAGGGACGATAAATACGAGCAGTACTTC. Translating gives CATSRDDKYEQYF.

V usage is TRBV20-1 and J usage is TRBJ2-7; 11 bases line up with TRBD2. This CDR3 is built from 13 residues. The V segment lost 2 bases and the J segment 9 bases; nucleotides outside the gene matches: 6. Germline-derived CDR1 and CDR2 are DFQATT and SNEGSKA (reference sequence). As DNA, the CDR3 is TGCAGTGCTAGACTACTAGCGGGAGTCTCGCAGTACTTC. This translates into CSARLLAGVSQYF.

In the case of this clonotype: A much larger clonotype is one base distant, so this may be a read error. As the CDR3 is not closed by the conserved phenylalanine or tryptophan, this likely results from a read error. This chain uses TRBV6-1 with TRBJ1-1, with D perhaps TRBD1 (6 bases). In germline, CDR1 is MNHNS, CDR2 SASEGT. Trimming removed 10 bases from V and 7 bases from J, with 13 bases in between. CDR3 length: 11 residues. CDR3 loop: CATMGGGEAFL. The CDR3 DNA is TGTGCCACCATGGGAGGGGGTGAAGCTTTCCTT.

This clonotype was seen a handful of times. The genes are TRBV2 and TRBJ1-6; no reliable D call. The CDR3 extends over 13 amino acids. V dropped 4 bases and J dropped 8 bases, with 9 bases sitting between them. Germline-derived CDR1 and CDR2 are SNHLY and FYNNEI. The CDR3 reads CASSGQEHSPLHF. The CDR3 DNA sequence: TGTGCCAGCAGTGGTCAGGAACATTCACCCCTCCACTTT.

This clonotype has just a few counts. J is TRBJ2-6 and V is TRBV28; possibly TRBD1 or TRBD2 for D (6 bases each). V lost 5 bases and J lost 4, with 12 bases in between. The CDR3 sequence is 15 residues long. Germline values: CDR1 MDHEN, CDR2 SYDVKM. CDR3 DNA: TGTGCCAGCAGTACCCCGGGGGCGGGGGCCAACGTCCTGACTTTC. Translation: CASSTPGAGANVLTF.

There are many counts of this clonotype. V is TRBV18 and J is TRBJ1-1; D is uncertain. This CDR3 has 13 amino acids. Germline CDR1 is KGHSH and CDR2 is LQKENI. The V end was cut by 2 bases, the J end by 8 bases, with 12 bases between. The CDR3 spells CASSPEYMMEAFF. In nucleotides, the CDR3 is TGTGCCAGCTCACCAGAGTACATGATGGAAGCTTTCTTT.

This clonotype has at least ten counts. This chain joins TRBV12-5 and TRBJ1-5, with D possibly being TRBD1 (5 bases). V gave up 1 base and J gave up 4 bases, with 5 bases separating them. Germline V gives CDR1 LGHNT, CDR2 FRNRAP. The CDR3 spans 13 residues. The CDR3 DNA is TGTGCTAGTGGTTTGGAGGGGAATCAGCCCCAGCATTTT. Translating gives CASGLEGNQPQHF.

This clonotype was recorded at least ten times. The chain is built from TRBV7-2 and TRBJ2-7; perhaps TRBD1 as D (8 bases). V lost 4 bases to trimming and J lost 3 bases, with 13 bases between them. The length of the CDR3 is 14 residues. Per germline, CDR1 SGHTA and CDR2 FQGNSA. The CDR3: CASSSQGGGYEQYF. The CDR3 DNA reads TGTGCCAGCAGCTCACAGGGGGGGGGCTACGAGCAGTACTTC. Drawing the rest from reference TRBV7-2 and TRBJ2-7, the complete variable domain is GAGVSQSPSNKVTEKGKDVELRCDPISGHTALYWYRQSLGQGLEFLIYFQGNSAPDKSGLPSDRFSAERTGGSVSTLTIQRTQQEDSAVYLCASSSQGGGYEQYFGPGTRLTVT.

This clonotype was detected ten times or more. The genes are TRBV7-9 and TRBJ2-7, with TRBD1 identical over 10 bases. The CDR3 contains 15 residues. Trimming cost V 5 bases and J 3 bases; bases outside gene matches: 7. Per the germline V gene, CDR1 is SEHNR and CDR2 is FQNEAQ (reference sequence). The CDR3 coding sequence is TGTGCCAGCAGCCCCCGGACAGGGGGTAGCTACGAGCAGTACTTC. Translating it yields CASSPRTGGSYEQYF.

This clonotype was counted at least ten times. V is TRBV6-1 and J is TRBJ2-1; 7 nucleotides align to TRBD2. The trim removed 5 bases at V and 6 bases at J, leaving 10 bases unmatched. Germline V CDR1 and CDR2: MNHNS, SASEGT. The CDR3 extends over 15 amino acids. DNA for the CDR3: TGTGCCAGCAGTCTGAGACTAGCCCGCCGCAATGAGCAGTTCTTC. Translation: CASSLRLARRNEQFF.

This clonotype has a count of ten or more. The rearrangement joins TRBV5-5 to TRBJ1-5; D is possibly TRBD1 (6 bases). The germline V gene has CDR1 SGHKS and CDR2 YYEKEE (reference sequence). CDR3 size: 16 residues. The ends were cut back, 2 bases at V and 1 base at J, with 13 bases in the middle. The CDR3 DNA is TGTGCCAGCAGCTTATCAGGGGTTGTGAGCAATCAGCCCCAGCATTTT. Its protein is CASSLSGVVSNQPQHF. Supplemented by reference TRBV5-5 and TRBJ1-5, the full variable domain reads DAGVTQSPTHLIKTRGQQVTLRCSPISGHKSVSWYQQVLGQGPQFIFQYYEKEERGRGNFPDRFSARQFPNYSSELNVNALLLGDSALYLCASSLSGVVSNQPQHFGDGTRLSIL.

This clonotype was detected only a few times. This chain joins TRBV20-1 and TRBJ1-6; 8 nucleotides align to TRBD1. The CDR3 is made up of 15 amino acids. The V segment lost 5 bases and the J segment 5 bases; nucleotides outside the gene matches: 8. Germline V gives CDR1 DFQATT, CDR2 SNEGSKA (reference sequence). CDR3 amino acids: CSAPDRVSNNSPLHF. The CDR3 region has the DNA TGCAGTGCTCCGGACAGGGTATCAAATAATTCACCCCTCCACTTT.

This clonotype was detected many times. The chain couples TRBV20-1 to TRBJ1-1; 7 nucleotides align to TRBD1. The CDR3 is made up of 13 amino acids. Germline assignment: CDR1 DFQATT and CDR2 SNEGSKA (reference sequence). The CDR3 region has the DNA TGCGGTCTACCGGGACAGACAACGATCCAAGCTTTCTTT. Protein sequence: CGLPGQTTIQAFF.

A few counts support this clonotype. The V call is TRBV5-6, the J call TRBJ2-2, with D uncertain. The length of the CDR3 is 16 residues. Per germline, CDR1 SGHDT and CDR2 YYEEEE. The V gene lost 1 base and the J gene lost 1 base, with 11 bases spanning the gap. The CDR3 spells CASSLFTLRNTGELFF. The CDR3 region has the DNA TGTGCCAGCAGCTTGTTCACCCTCCGGAACACCGGGGAGCTGTTTTTT. The whole variable domain, remainder taken from reference TRBV5-6 and TRBJ2-2, is DAGVTQSPTHLIKTRGQQVTLRCSPKSGHDTVSWYQQALGQGPQFIFQYYEEEERQRGNFPDRFSGHQFPNYSSELNVNALLLGDSALYLCASSLFTLRNTGELFFGEGSRLTVL.

As concerns this clonotype: This may stem from a read error, because a much larger clone lies one nucleotide away. The rearrangement joins TRBV6-1 to TRBJ2-7, with 8 bases aligning to TRBD1. The J call is uncertain, as TRBJ2-1 better fits the DNA end. The CDR3 runs to 14 residues. The germline V gene has CDR1 MNHNS and CDR2 SASEGT. The CDR3 DNA sequence: TGTGCCAGCAGTAACAGGGGGATATGGAACGAGCAGTTCTTC. It codes for CASSNRGIWNEQFF.

This chain joins TRBV28 and TRBJ2-7; 8 positions agree with TRBD1. The V gene's germline CDR1 is MDHEN and CDR2 SYDVKM. Unmatched junction bases numbered 6, after V lost 5 bases and J lost 0 bases. This CDR3 comprises 15 residues. CDR3 sequence reads: CASSEDRVSSYEQYF. CDR3 nucleotides: TGTGCCAGCAGTGAGGACAGGGTGAGCTCCTACGAGCAGTACTTC.

In this sample, this clonotype turned up many times. CDR3 protein: CASSSGGAGVKTQYF. For the CDR3, the DNA is TGTGCCAGCAGCTCCGGGGGGGCAGGGGTGAAGACCCAGTACTTC. V gene TRBV7-2 combines with J gene TRBJ2-5, with 8 nucleotides matching TRBD2. This CDR3 has 15 amino acids. CDR1 and CDR2 from the germline V gene are SGHTA and FQGNSA. V shed 4 bases and J 6 bases; nucleotides not matched to a gene: 10.

This clonotype showed up many times. The genes are TRBV5-6 and TRBJ2-3, with a weak D call TRBD1 (6 bases). CDR3 length equals 15 residues. V shed 5 bases and J shed 2 bases, with 15 bases lying between them. Looked up from germline, CDR1 is SGHDT and CDR2 is YYEEEE. DNA for the CDR3: TGTGCCAGCAGTCGAACAGGGCTCGCCACAGATACGCAGTATTTT. This codes for CASSRTGLATDTQYF.

This chain connects TRBV28 to TRBJ1-5; no reliable D call. The CDR3 has 14 amino acids. The ends were cut back, 8 bases at V and 0 bases at J, with 11 bases in the middle. Germline V gives CDR1 MDHEN, CDR2 SYDVKM. Here the CDR3 reads CASRSGDSNQPQHF. As DNA, the CDR3 is TGTGCCAGCCGTTCTGGGGATAGCAATCAGCCCCAGCATTTT.

This clonotype has just a few counts. The rearrangement joins TRBV5-1 to TRBJ1-4; no clear D gene. Deletions cut 0 bases from V and 8 bases from J, with 11 bases between. Germline CDR1 and CDR2: SGHRS and YFSETQ. This CDR3 contains 14 residues. The CDR3 spells CASSLEPVGEKLFF. The CDR3 DNA is TGCGCCAGCAGCTTGGAGCCCGTTGGGGAAAAACTGTTTTTT.

This chain uses TRBV12-3 or TRBV12-4 with TRBJ1-5; 8 nucleotides line up with TRBD1. There are 14 residues in the CDR3. V gave up 6 bases and J gave up 5 bases; unmatched junction bases: 6. For the CDR3, the DNA is TGTGCCAGCAGCCCGGACAGGGCCGATCAGCCCCAGCATTTT. It is translated as CASSPDRADQPQHF.